This TCR beta chain derives from a study of regulatory T cells in long-lasting Graves disease (dated by TCRdb to the early 2020s). Notes on the research overall: Antithyroid drugs had been taken for less than 3 months by newly diagnosed Graves' disease patients. The study was conducted in China and was registered as a clinical trial. A total of around 35 samples underwent TCR sequencing, from 13 patients with persistent Graves' disease and 20 or so patients with newly diagnosed Graves' disease. This study used TCR sequencing and RNA sequencing of peripheral blood to compare persistent Graves' disease patients against newly diagnosed Graves' disease patients. What the authors observed across the whole study: Sequencing and analysis were limited to the TCR beta chain. The authors noted that the small sample size was a limitation that may lower accuracy. A larger number of public clonotypes was shared among persistent patients (over 2,500) than among newly diagnosed patients (approximately 930). Lower TCR Shannon entropy and fewer highly expanded clones were observed in persistent Graves' disease patients than in newly diagnosed patients, which suggested clonal expansion. The study examined only peripheral blood because the primary lesion, thyroid tissue, could not be accessed. Preferential use of TRBV28, TRBJ1-2 and TRBJ2-5 was observed in persistent disease, whereas TRBV20-1 and TRBJ2-1 were favored in newly diagnosed disease.

On this clonotype itself: Its antigen is still unknown. It has no much larger one-base neighbor in the sample; base qualities were not kept.

To prepare the library, multiplex PCR was applied. The sequencer listed for this sample is Illumina HiSeq 4000. To build TCR beta libraries, CDR3 regions were amplified by Arm-PCR using iRepertoire HTBI primers. Before sequencing, the PCR products went through gel purification. Per the original workflow: Gene usage analysis of CDR3 amino acid clonotypes relied on the approximately 68 TRBV and fewer than 15 TRBJ segments identified across samples. COPE and FqMerger were used to merge filtered high-quality paired reads into contigs. BLAST was used to align contigs to the IMGT TRBV, TRBD and TRBJ reference genes, and CDR3 was defined following IMGT. Highly expanded clones were defined as clonotypes with a frequency above 0.1%. Shannon entropy was used to measure repertoire diversity, and the Gini coefficient was used to measure V-J evenness. A clonotype was considered public if more than one individual shared it. In TCRdb, the public reads were trimmed at Q25 with fastp and aligned with MiXCR, with productive beta chains retained. Each record represents a unique CDR3 protein, reported with the most common genes and DNA among its rows. V and J calls and clone size were set by TCRdb, not the authors. This sample lists hundreds of thousands of distinct CDR3 sequences; approximately 16% were detected once. The ten most abundant clones make up 25% to 30% of the sample.

The time point label for this specimen denotes: newly diagnosed GD, antithyroid drugs for less than 3 months. For both TCR sequencing and RNA sequencing, RNA was extracted from PBMCs in TRIzol. The diagnosis of Graves' disease was made according to American Thyroid Association guidelines. Patients for the study were recruited at an endocrinology department in Xi'an, China. Each patient gave about 9.1 milliliters of peripheral blood, collected in an EDTA anticoagulant tube. Ficoll Paque Plus density gradient separation was used to isolate PBMCs, and no further T cell sorting was performed. RNA quality was checked with an Agilent 2100 Bioanalyzer and agarose gel, and concentration with a NanoDrop 2000. V was cut back by 4 bases and J by 3 bases, leaving a gap of 22 bases between them. Its CDR3 holds 18 amino acids, cysteine through phenylalanine. Solely the CDR3 DNA is kept, with 54 bases framed from the first base. The germline V gene sets CDR1 to SGHDN and CDR2 to FVKESK.

The same data also contributed to another study, on T cells in Graves' hyperthyroidism and ophthalmopathy. As the second paper documents: Stable Graves' hyperthyroidism was defined as the absence of progression to ophthalmopathy over 18 months of follow-up. Hyperthyroidism patients were newly diagnosed, had a disease duration of under 2 months, and were aged 18 to 65 years. The study excluded patients with uncontrolled infections, other autoimmune diseases, pregnancy or lactation. Diagnoses relied on clinical symptoms, serum thyroxine and TRAb, thyroid ultrasound and orbital computed tomography. For the first round of RT-PCR on the TCR CDR3, the HTBI primer set was used together with the Qiagen OneStep RT-PCR kit. Blood samples also contained most of the expanded thyroid clonotypes (frequency above 0.001), which suggests that blood repertoires may reflect thyroid immune responses. In cross-validation, a model built on a 13 V-J signature told ophthalmopathy apart from stable hyperthyroidism with under 90% sensitivity and 81% to 82% specificity, and in testing the same model reached 80%/75%. In validation, progression to ophthalmopathy was predicted by the model with around 70% sensitivity and under 85% specificity, a median of roughly 6 months before onset. To identify TCR V-J signatures that set the groups apart, the researchers used a discovery cohort of 100 patients, made up of 40 to 45 with Graves' ophthalmopathy and around 58 with stable Graves' hyperthyroidism. An independent validation cohort of around 19 hyperthyroidism patients and approximately 16 patients who later progressed to ophthalmopathy tested prospective prediction of ophthalmopathy. The approximately 90 discovery patients were randomly split 7:3 into training and test sets. The study also compared thyroid tissue and blood T-cell repertoires from five or six Graves' hyperthyroidism patients. Following sampling, methimazole starting at 30 mg daily was given to hyperthyroidism patients, and high-dose intravenous methylprednisolone was given to ophthalmopathy patients. A second multiplex PCR round built the libraries, followed by size selection and purification. Libraries were sequenced paired-end with 100 bp reads on an Illumina HiSeq2000. SOAPnuke was used to process the raw data, throwing out any read that contained adapters or uncalled bases, had a mean Phred below 15, or lacked an exact constant-primer or identifier match. High-quality paired reads were merged with COPE v1.2.5, and unique nucleotide sequences were defined as clonotypes. Clonotypes were aligned to IMGT TRBV, TRBD and TRBJ reference segments using MiTCR v1.1. Analysis was restricted to V-J combinations with a frequency above 0.0001, which covered about 99% of repertoires. The TCS score was defined as F50 (clonal expansion) divided by E x V (chaos), with BLOSUM62-based TCRdist calculated between CDR3 peptides within each V-J. Welch's t-statistics and random forest reduced roughly 500 V-J features to roughly 13, which were used in a naive Bayes classifier (R e1071). No statistical method was used to set the sample size in advance, and investigators knew the group allocation. The paper describes TCR Vbeta CDR3 sequencing of some 130 peripheral blood samples, made up of about 41 ophthalmopathy patients, some 76 hyperthyroidism patients and approximately 17 progressor patients.

This sequence was found in a man aged 40-50 years with Graves disease. Donor details come from another sample of the same person, matched by shared clones. Specimen: peripheral blood mononuclear cells (PBMCs), collected at new diagnosis, from a patient treated with antithyroid drugs. The receptor chain draws on TRBV14 and TRBJ1-5, and TRBD1 may be the D gene, going by 5 matching bases. The sequence in DNA is TGTGCCAGCAGCCCCCAGGCAGGGACCGGGGTTGACAATCAGCCCCAGCATTTT. It specifies CASSPQAGTGVDNQPQHF.